This T cell receptor beta chain was sequenced in a study of CD8 T cells in Susac syndrome. V was trimmed by 5 bases and J by 5 bases, leaving 18 bases between them. CDR3 length equals 15 residues. RNA in amounts of roughly 0.5 to 1 ug was reverse transcribed with random hexamers. In TCRdb, the immunoSEQ multiplex PCR reads were re-called with MiXCR into one record per CDR3 protein. The repertoire holds over 350,000 distinct CDR3 sequences, with 75% to 90% as singletons. TCR beta was sequenced from blood CD8+ and CD4+ T cells. The specimen sequenced was CD8+ T cells from PBMCs. The chain is built from TRBV12-3 or TRBV12-4 and TRBJ2-5; the D is unclear. The sequence was obtained from a human donor with multiple sclerosis. For the CDR3, the DNA is TGTGCCAGCAGTGCCGATCGGATGGGTAAGGAGACCCAGTACTTC. It specifies CASSADRMGKETQYF.